Shown below are 21 T cell receptor beta chains from a single sample sequenced in a study of vaccination and CD4 T cells after COVID-19. Treatment in this sample: roughly 11-day PBMC culture with coronavirus spike peptide pools or control peptides (ViraFEST assay). Harvesting of the unexposed donor's CD4+ T cells predated the COVID-19 pandemic (2011-2018). Oncomine TCR Beta short-read sequencing was applied to DNA from cultured CD4+ T cells. In TCRdb, the PCR reads were re-called with MiXCR into one record per CDR3 protein. The sample comprises 5,000 to 7,000 distinct CDR3 sequences, 34% of which are singletons, and around a third rests with the top ten. No antigen has been assigned to these receptors. Specimen: CD4+ T cells from blood, cultured in vitro. Receptors were obtained from a human donor in good health.

The J gene is TRBJ2-4, the V gene TRBV7-9; D is possibly TRBD1 (6 bases). The V and J ends lost 5 bases and 3 bases respectively, with 14 bases between them. Germline V gene data show CDR1 as SEHNR and CDR2 as FQNEAQ (reference sequence). The CDR3 runs to 15 residues. CDR3 DNA sequence: TGTGCCAGCAGCGGCACTGGGGGACACAAAAACATTCAGTACTTC. It encodes CASSGTGGHKNIQYF. Combining the CDR3 with reference TRBV7-9 and TRBJ2-4 gives the whole variable domain DTGVSQNPRHKITKRGQNVTFRCDPISEHNRLYWYRQTLGQGPEFLTYFQNEAQLEKSRLLSDRFSAERPKGSFSTLEIQRTEQGDSAMYLCASSGTGGHKNIQYFGAGTRLSVL.

The chain employs TRBV6-1 and TRBJ1-4; 7 bases line up with TRBD1. The CDR3 extends over 17 amino acids. Germline V lookup: CDR1 MNHNS, CDR2 SASEGT. V trimming: 5 bases; J trimming: 0 bases; junction bases outside the gene matches: 9. The CDR3 spells CASSRQGSGATNEKLFF. The CDR3 DNA sequence: TGTGCCAGCAGTAGACAGGGATCAGGTGCAACTAATGAAAAACTGTTTTTT.

CDR3 region: CSAQGTGQETQYF. The CDR3 DNA is TGCAGTGCGCAAGGGACAGGCCAAGAGACCCAGTACTTC. This sequence joins TRBV20-1 and TRBJ2-5; TRBD1 aligns across 8 bases. Germline CDR1 and CDR2: DFQATT and SNEGSKA (reference sequence). J was trimmed by 1 base and V by 6 bases; bases with no gene match: 4. The CDR3 is 13 residues long.

This clonotype has just a few counts. The V gene is TRBV6-5, the J gene TRBJ1-5; tentatively, D is TRBD1 (5 bases). The germline V gene encodes CDR1 MNHEY and CDR2 SVGAGI. V dropped 4 bases and J dropped 0 bases, with 7 bases sitting between them. This CDR3 comprises 14 residues. CDR3 DNA: TGTGCCAGCAGTTCCAGGGTTAGCAATCAGCCCCAGCATTTT. It translates to CASSSRVSNQPQHF.

V usage is TRBV30 and J usage is TRBJ1-2; no definite D call. The CDR3 is 11 amino acids. Germline CDR1 and CDR2: GTSNPN and SVGIG (reference sequence). V shed 4 bases and J shed 10 bases, with 13 bases lying between them. CDR3 loop: CAWNGVQFYTF. As DNA, the CDR3 is TGTGCCTGGAATGGTGTACAGTTCTACACCTTC. Full variable domain (missing parts from reference TRBV30 and TRBJ1-2): SQTIHQWPATLVQPVGSPLSLECTVEGTSNPNLYWYRQAAGRGLQLLFYSVGIGQISSEVPQNLSASRPQDRQFILSSKKLLLSDSGFYLCAWNGVQFYTFGSGTRLTVV.

The chain links TRBV2 to TRBJ1-1, with D hard to call. V was cut by 3 bases and J by 8 bases, with 7 bases left in between. CDR3 length equals 11 residues. CDR1 and CDR2 from the germline V gene are SNHLY and FYNNEI. The CDR3 here is CASSEWREAFF. CDR3 in DNA: TGTGCCAGCAGTGAGTGGAGGGAAGCTTTCTTT.

A remark on this clonotype: Germline and junction disagree at one end, which may indicate a read error. This chain uses TRBV5-8 with TRBJ1-1; D gene ambiguous. The CDR3 spans 12 residues. Germline-derived CDR1 and CDR2 are SGHTS and YDEGEE. The CDR3 DNA follows: TGTACCAGCAGCTTGGCCTACGCTGGGGCTTTCTTT. It encodes CTSSLAYAGAFF.

By sample fraction, this clonotype is large. The chain has TRBV10-3 and TRBJ1-6; 9 bases match TRBD1. J was trimmed by 7 bases and V by 4 bases; bases with no gene match: 11. CDR1 is ENHRY, CDR2 SYGVKD, per germline. The CDR3 covers 17 residues. The CDR3 reads CAISVGDPTGGNSPLHF. Here the CDR3 DNA reads TGTGCCATCAGTGTGGGGGATCCGACAGGGGGGAATTCACCCCTCCACTTT.

The rearrangement uses TRBV2 and TRBJ2-7; 14 bases fit TRBD2. CDR1 and CDR2 (germline): SNHLY, FYNNEI. J gave up 6 bases and V 6 bases, and 10 bases lay outside the gene matches. This CDR3 is built from 16 residues. In DNA form, the CDR3 reads TGTGCCAGCAGGAGAAGACTAGCGGGAGGGCCGGGCGAGCAGTACTTC. Protein: CASRRRLAGGPGEQYF.

The V gene is TRBV19, the J gene TRBJ2-3; no clear D. The germline V gene has CDR1 LNHDA and CDR2 SQIVND (reference sequence). The CDR3 extends over 13 amino acids. V shed 2 bases and J shed 10 bases, with 13 bases lying between them. The CDR3 loop is CASSISPPVPQYF. The CDR3 nucleotides are TGTGCCAGTAGTATATCTCCACCGGTACCGCAGTATTTT.

This clonotype came up a few times. The chain couples TRBV27 to TRBJ2-2; D unresolved. V gave up 8 bases and J gave up 7 bases, with 8 bases separating them. The germline V gene has CDR1 MNHEY and CDR2 SMNVEV (reference sequence). The CDR3 totals 11 residues. This chain's CDR3 is CASAHGGELFF. The DNA for the CDR3 is TGTGCCAGCGCGCACGGCGGGGAGCTGTTTTTT.

In its sample, this clonotype was seen once. This chain connects TRBV20-1 to TRBJ2-7, with D perhaps TRBD2 (6 bases). The CDR3 covers 13 residues. Germline CDR1 and CDR2: DFQATT and SNEGSKA (reference sequence). Trimming pared 5 bases from V and 4 bases from J, leaving 15 bases between. The CDR3 region has the DNA TGCAGTGCTCTCCCGGAGGGCCAATACGAGCAGTACTTC. Its translation is CSALPEGQYEQYF.

This clonotype was counted a few times. The chain couples TRBV20-1 to TRBJ1-2; 10 bases match TRBD1. The CDR3 loop spans 14 amino acids. Germline V gene sequence: CDR1 DFQATT, CDR2 SNEGSKA (reference sequence). After removal of 5 bases from V and 2 bases from J, the junction contained 5 bases not matched to a gene. In DNA form, the CDR3 reads TGCAGTGCTCTGACAGGGGGCTGGAACTATGGCTACACCTTC. Encoded protein: CSALTGGWNYGYTF.

By sample share, this clonotype is medium-sized. The chain recombines TRBV12-3 or TRBV12-4 with TRBJ2-5; 12 bases line up with TRBD2. V gave up 4 bases and J gave up 5 bases; unmatched junction bases: 14. CDR3 length: 18 residues. The CDR3 sequence: CASSSTWGLAGGLETQYF. The DNA of the CDR3 is TGTGCCAGCAGTTCCACCTGGGGTCTAGCGGGGGGGCTCGAGACCCAGTACTTC.

The chain combines TRBV6-4 with TRBJ2-6, with D perhaps matching TRBD1 or TRBD2 (6 bases each). The CDR3 spans 16 residues. V shed 2 bases and J shed 4 bases, with 12 bases lying between them. Germline V CDR1 and CDR2: MRHNA, SNTAGT. The CDR3 sequence: CASSDEGGAGANVLTF. The CDR3, as DNA: TGTGCCAGCAGTGACGAGGGGGGCGCCGGGGCCAACGTCCTGACTTTC.

This chain connects TRBV12-3 or TRBV12-4 to TRBJ1-1, with a tentative D call TRBD1 (5 bases). This CDR3 contains 11 residues. V lost 6 bases to trimming and J lost 8 bases, with 10 bases between them. CDR3 residues: CASSYGQEAFF. CDR3 DNA sequence: TGTGCCAGCAGCTACGGACAAGAAGCTTTCTTT.

By share, this clonotype ranks as large. This sequence joins TRBV20-1 and TRBJ1-1; a possible D gene is TRBD1 (5 bases). The ends were cut back, 3 bases at V and 2 bases at J, with 16 bases in the middle. CDR1 and CDR2 (germline): DFQATT, SNEGSKA (reference sequence). The CDR3 contains 15 residues. The CDR3 loop is CSARGVSTRNTEAFF. The CDR3 nucleotides read TGCAGTGCTAGGGGGGTTTCTACCAGAAACACTGAAGCTTTCTTT.

This clonotype was counted only a few times. The rearrangement joins TRBV5-4 to TRBJ2-5; 13 bases line up with TRBD2. The V gene end was trimmed by 4 bases and the J gene end by 3 bases; junction bases not matched to a gene: 3. CDR1 SGHNT and CDR2 YYREEE come from the germline V gene (reference sequence). This CDR3 is built from 15 residues. CDR3 protein: CASSRGTSGEETQYF. The DNA of the CDR3 is TGTGCCAGCAGCCGAGGGACTAGCGGGGAAGAGACCCAGTACTTC.

The genes are TRBV5-8 and TRBJ1-4; possible D gene TRBD1, 6 bases. V lost 5 bases, J lost 4 bases, and 15 bases lay in between. The germline gives CDR1 SGHTS, CDR2 YDEGEE. The CDR3 covers 15 residues. Here the CDR3 DNA reads TGTGCCAGCAGTCCGGGGGCGTCGGGTAATGAAAAACTGTTTTTT. Its translation: CASSPGASGNEKLFF.

This clonotype was picked up one time. The chain uses TRBV5-1 and TRBJ2-3; D ambiguous. CDR3 length: 15 residues. Germline V gives CDR1 SGHRS, CDR2 YFSETQ. The ends were cut back, 0 bases at V and 4 bases at J, with 12 bases in the middle. The CDR3 DNA follows: TGCGCCAGCAGCTTGGACTCAAAAGCCCCAGATACGCAGTATTTT. It yields the protein CASSLDSKAPDTQYF.

This clonotype was detected a few times. For the CDR3, the DNA is TGTGCCAGCAGCTTAGTTTCGGGCTCTGAAGCTTTCTTT. This encodes CASSLVSGSEAFF. This chain connects TRBV7-9 to TRBJ1-1; no clear D gene. V dropped 1 base and J dropped 6 bases, with 9 bases sitting between them. CDR1 is SEHNR, CDR2 FQNEAQ, per germline (reference sequence). The CDR3 is 13 residues long.